The rows below give T cell receptor beta chains drawn from one sample of a study of blood T cell repertoires in COVID-19. Sequencing was performed with immunoSEQ multiplex PCR; in TCRdb, only in-frame clones are kept and a portion is missing. The table records hundreds of thousands of clones, 88% of them present only once. Sequencing used peripheral blood. The receptor set was obtained from a woman aged 25 to 39 with COVID-19, enrolled during active disease. Both conserved end residues are part of each CDR3. Fields, in order: clone size, J gene, D gene, V gene, CDR3 protein, CDR3 DNA. A D gene is named only where the DNA matches it firmly. Size is stated for part of the rows, as once, few or many counts, or as a class when the clone is expanded.

>-|TRBJ2-3|-|TRBV6-2/TRBV6-3
CASSYPSVKPTDTQYF
TGTGCCAGCAGTTACCCCTCGGTCAAACCGACAGATACGCAGTATTTT
>-|TRBJ1-1|TRBD1|TRBV2
CASSPTGGRTEAFF
TGTGCCAGCAGTCCAACAGGGGGAAGGACTGAAGCTTTCTTT
>-|TRBJ2-3|-|TRBV5-1
CASCVGPISTDTQYF
TGCGCCAGCTGCGTTGGGCCAATCAGCACAGATACGCAGTATTTT
>-|TRBJ2-3|TRBD2|TRBV9
CASSVDGVAGGDTQYF
TGTGCCAGCAGCGTAGATGGAGTAGCGGGGGGTGATACGCAGTATTTT
>-|TRBJ2-1|-|TRBV25-1
CASTPGTSINEQFF
TGTGCCAGCACACCCGGGACAAGTATCAATGAGCAGTTCTTC
>-|TRBJ1-1|-|TRBV12-5
CASGLVQGATEAFF
TGTGCTAGTGGTTTGGTACAAGGGGCCACTGAAGCTTTCTTT
>-|TRBJ2-1|-|TRBV5-8
CASSLPVDNEQFF
TGTGCCAGCAGCTTGCCTGTTGACAATGAGCAGTTCTTC
>-|TRBJ2-3|-|TRBV9
CASSADRSTDTQYF
TGTGCCAGCAGCGCGGACAGAAGCACAGATACGCAGTATTTT
>-|TRBJ2-3|-|TRBV9
CASSIQVGGSTDTQYF
TGTGCCAGCAGCATCCAAGTAGGAGGGAGCACAGATACGCAGTATTTT
>few|TRBJ2-3|-|TRBV5-4
CASRIAGEGTDTQYF
TGTGCCAGCAGAATAGCAGGGGAGGGGACAGATACGCAGTATTTT
>-|TRBJ2-1|TRBD2|TRBV2
CASSETGTSGGNEQFF
TGTGCCAGCAGTGAAACTGGGACTAGCGGGGGCAATGAGCAGTTCTTC
>-|TRBJ1-2|-|TRBV9
CASSADPTGYNYGYTF
TGTGCCAGCAGCGCCGACCCTACAGGGTATAACTATGGCTACACCTTC
>few|TRBJ1-3|-|TRBV10-3
CAISVQAGNTIYF
TGTGCCATCAGTGTTCAGGCAGGAAACACCATATATTTT
>-|TRBJ2-1|TRBD1|TRBV10-3
CATRQGAGSEQFF
TGTGCCACGCGGCAGGGGGCTGGGAGTGAGCAGTTCTTC
>-|TRBJ2-1|-|TRBV6-4
CASGEGGEQFF
TGTGCCAGCGGAGAGGGCGGCGAGCAGTTCTTC
>-|TRBJ1-2|-|TRBV7-2
CASSFDSANYGYTF
TGTGCCAGCAGCTTCGACAGTGCTAACTATGGCTACACCTTC
>once|TRBJ2-5|-|TRBV9
CASSVSSEETQYF
TGTGCCAGCAGCGTGTCTAGTGAAGAGACCCAGTACTTC
>-|TRBJ2-1|TRBD2|TRBV7-2
CASSLTAGGYNEQFF
TGTGCCAGCAGCTTAACAGCGGGAGGCTACAATGAGCAGTTCTTC
>-|TRBJ2-3|TRBD2|TRBV5-4
CASRNPGTSDTDTQYF
TGTGCCAGCAGAAATCCCGGGACTAGCGACACAGATACGCAGTATTTT
>-|TRBJ2-1|-|TRBV6-1
CASSEAGGAPYNEQFF
TGTGCCAGCAGTGAAGCGGGTGGGGCGCCGTACAATGAGCAGTTCTTC
>-|TRBJ2-7|-|TRBV29-1
CSVEGPNYEQYF
TGCAGCGTTGAGGGCCCGAACTACGAGCAGTACTTC
>-|TRBJ1-3|-|TRBV13
CASSALRGRISGNTIYF
TGTGCCAGCAGCGCCCTCAGGGGACGCATCTCTGGAAACACCATATATTTT
>-|TRBJ2-3|-|TRBV7-2
CASRENSGWGDTQYF
TGTGCCAGCAGAGAAAATAGCGGCTGGGGAGATACGCAGTATTTT
>-|TRBJ1-3|-|TRBV7-7
CASSPSGPGNTIYF
TGTGCTAGCAGCCCATCAGGGCCTGGAAACACCATATATTTT
>few|TRBJ1-2|TRBD1|TRBV5-4
CASSSPDRGNYGYTF
TGTGCCAGCAGCAGCCCGGACAGGGGTAACTATGGCTACACCTTC
>-|TRBJ1-5|-|TRBV5-1
CASSLDQGGNQPQHF
TGCGCCAGCAGCTTAGATCAGGGTGGCAATCAGCCCCAGCATTTT
>-|TRBJ1-2|TRBD1|TRBV28
CASRQTGDYGYTF
TGTGCCAGCAGACAGACAGGGGATTACGGCTACACCTTC
>-|TRBJ2-1|-|TRBV29-1
CSVGDNEQFF
TGCAGCGTTGGAGACAATGAGCAGTTCTTC
>-|TRBJ1-4|TRBD1|TRBV19
CASSIDGTGGEKLFF
TGTGCCAGTAGTATCGACGGGACAGGGGGAGAAAAACTGTTTTTT
>-|TRBJ1-4|-|TRBV12-3/TRBV12-4
CASSFAPEKLFF
TGTGCCAGCAGTTTCGCGCCGGAAAAACTGTTTTTT
>once|TRBJ2-7|TRBD1|TRBV6-5
CASSYLGQGYEQYF
TGTGCCAGCAGTTACTTAGGACAGGGCTACGAGCAGTACTTC
>-|TRBJ1-2|TRBD1|TRBV19
CASQTRGRFGNREVDYTF
TGTGCCAGTCAAACCAGGGGGCGCTTCGGTAATCGAGAGGTGGACTACACCTTC
>-|TRBJ1-5|-|TRBV6-1
CASSEVRTHSNQPQHF
TGTGCCAGCAGTGAAGTCCGGACACATAGCAATCAGCCCCAGCATTTT
>-|TRBJ2-1|-|TRBV12-3/TRBV12-4
CASSFPGNEQFF
TGTGCCAGCAGTTTTCCCGGGAATGAGCAGTTCTTC
>-|TRBJ2-7|TRBD1|TRBV6-5
CATRDRGIYEQYF
TGTGCCACCCGGGACAGGGGAATTTACGAGCAGTACTTC
>once|TRBJ1-2|TRBD1|TRBV28
CASSPSGQGARGYTF
TGTGCCAGCAGTCCCTCCGGACAGGGGGCCAGAGGCTACACCTTC
>-|TRBJ2-1|TRBD2|TRBV3-1/TRBV3-2
CASSPFKATSGGRHYNEQFF
TGTGCCAGCAGCCCCTTTAAGGCGACTAGCGGGGGGCGGCACTACAATGAGCAGTTCTTC
>-|TRBJ1-1|TRBD1|TRBV15
CATSRDSGQWTEAFF
TGTGCCACCAGCAGAGATTCGGGACAGTGGACTGAAGCTTTCTTT
>-|TRBJ2-3|-|TRBV21-1
CASSRYRGVRDTQYF
TGTGCCAGCAGCAGATACAGGGGGGTCCGGGATACGCAGTATTTT
>-|TRBJ1-1|-|TRBV30
CAWQVGDGTEAFF
TGTGCCTGGCAGGTAGGGGATGGCACTGAAGCTTTCTTT
>-|TRBJ2-7|-|TRBV28
CASSLRDYEQYF
TGTGCCAGCAGTTTGCGTGACTACGAGCAGTACTTC
>-|TRBJ1-5|-|TRBV6-2/TRBV6-3
CASSYGHRGNQPQHF
TGTGCCAGCAGTTACGGCCACAGAGGCAATCAGCCCCAGCATTTT
>-|TRBJ2-1|-|TRBV5-5
CASTPGQGSYNEQFF
TGTGCCAGCACCCCTGGGCAGGGCTCCTACAATGAGCAGTTCTTC
>-|TRBJ2-2|TRBD2|TRBV5-1
CASKRASGPPANTGELFF
TGCGCCAGCAAGAGGGCTAGCGGGCCTCCTGCGAACACCGGGGAGCTGTTTTTT
>-|TRBJ1-2|-|TRBV7-2
CASSLGGELARSYTF
TGTGCCAGCAGCTTAGGCGGTGAGCTCGCGAGAAGCTACACCTTC
>-|TRBJ2-1|TRBD2|TRBV19
CASSIDSGRNAFF
TGTGCCAGTAGTATTGATAGCGGGAGGAATGCGTTCTTC
>-|TRBJ2-1|TRBD1|TRBV5-8
CASSPGTGGYNEQFF
TGTGCCAGCAGCCCAGGGACAGGGGGCTACAATGAGCAGTTCTTC
>-|TRBJ2-7|TRBD2|TRBV24-1
CATSVLSGGAREQYF
TGTGCCACCAGTGTCCTTAGCGGGGGGGCTCGGGAGCAGTACTTC
>-|TRBJ2-5|-|TRBV24-1
CATSDAGEGQETQYF
TGTGCCACCAGTGATGCAGGTGAGGGCCAAGAGACCCAGTACTTC
>-|TRBJ2-3|TRBD2|TRBV18
CASSLTLGLAGTDTQYF
TGTGCCAGCTCACTGACTTTGGGACTAGCGGGCACAGATACGCAGTATTTT
>-|TRBJ2-7|-|TRBV6-6
CASGFGGTYEQYF
TGTGCCAGCGGGTTTGGGGGGACCTACGAGCAGTACTTC
>-|TRBJ2-2|-|TRBV18
CASSPQGGMRSTGELFF
TGTGCCAGCTCACCACAAGGCGGGATGAGAAGCACCGGGGAGCTGTTTTTT
>-|TRBJ1-5|-|TRBV4-1
CASSQDYLPGDKAGQPQHF
TGCGCCAGCAGCCAAGATTACCTTCCCGGGGATAAGGCAGGACAGCCCCAGCATTTT